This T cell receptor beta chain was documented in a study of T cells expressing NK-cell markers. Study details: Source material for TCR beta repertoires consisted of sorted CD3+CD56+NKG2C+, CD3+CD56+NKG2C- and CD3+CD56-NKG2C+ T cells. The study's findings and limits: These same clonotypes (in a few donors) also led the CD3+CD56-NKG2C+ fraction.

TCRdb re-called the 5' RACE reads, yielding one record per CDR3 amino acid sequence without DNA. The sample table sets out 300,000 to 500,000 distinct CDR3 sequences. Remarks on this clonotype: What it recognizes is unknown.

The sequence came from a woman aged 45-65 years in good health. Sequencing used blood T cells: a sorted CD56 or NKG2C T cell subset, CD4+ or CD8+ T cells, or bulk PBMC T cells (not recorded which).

The CDR3 loop is CASRALNTGELFF. V usage is TRBV5-1 and J usage is TRBJ2-2. Germline V gene sequence: CDR1 SGHRS, CDR2 YFSETQ. The CDR3 is 13 amino acids.